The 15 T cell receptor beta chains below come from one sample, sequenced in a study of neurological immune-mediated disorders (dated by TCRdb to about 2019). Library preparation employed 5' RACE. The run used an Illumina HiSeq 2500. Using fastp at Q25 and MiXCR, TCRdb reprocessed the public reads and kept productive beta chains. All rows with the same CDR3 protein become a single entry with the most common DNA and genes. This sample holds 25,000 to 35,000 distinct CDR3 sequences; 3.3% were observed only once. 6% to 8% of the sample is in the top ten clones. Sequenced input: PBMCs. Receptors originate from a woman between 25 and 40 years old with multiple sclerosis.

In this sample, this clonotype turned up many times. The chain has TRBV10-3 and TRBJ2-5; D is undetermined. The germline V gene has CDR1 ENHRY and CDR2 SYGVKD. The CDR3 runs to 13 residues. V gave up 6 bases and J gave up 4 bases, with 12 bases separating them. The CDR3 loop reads CAISAALGETQYF. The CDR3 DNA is TGTGCCATCAGCGCGGCCCTGGGAGAGACCCAGTACTTC.

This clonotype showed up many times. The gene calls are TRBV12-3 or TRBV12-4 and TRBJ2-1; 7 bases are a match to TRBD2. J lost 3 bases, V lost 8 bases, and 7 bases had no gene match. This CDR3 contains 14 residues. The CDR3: CASSREGHYNEQFF. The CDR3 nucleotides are TGTGCCAGCTCCAGGGAGGGCCACTACAATGAGCAGTTCTTC.

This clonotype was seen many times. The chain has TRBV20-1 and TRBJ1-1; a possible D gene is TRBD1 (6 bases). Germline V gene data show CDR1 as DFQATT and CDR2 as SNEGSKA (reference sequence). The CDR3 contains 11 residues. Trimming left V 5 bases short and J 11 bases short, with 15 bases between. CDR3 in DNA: TGCAGTGCTGAAGGGGGGTTGCGGGCTTTCTTT. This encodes CSAEGGLRAFF.

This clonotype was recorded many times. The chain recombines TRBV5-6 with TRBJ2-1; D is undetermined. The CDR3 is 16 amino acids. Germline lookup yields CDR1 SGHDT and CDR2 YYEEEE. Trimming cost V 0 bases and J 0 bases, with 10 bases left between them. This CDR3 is CASSLAWGSSYNEQFF. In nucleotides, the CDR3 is TGTGCCAGCAGCTTGGCCTGGGGTAGCTCCTACAATGAGCAGTTCTTC.

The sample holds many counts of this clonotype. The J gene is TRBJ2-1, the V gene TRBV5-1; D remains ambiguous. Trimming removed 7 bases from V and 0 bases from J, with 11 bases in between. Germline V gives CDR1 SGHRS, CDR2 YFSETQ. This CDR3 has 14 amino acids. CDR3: CASGALNSYNEQFF. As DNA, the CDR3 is TGCGCCAGCGGTGCACTCAACTCCTACAATGAGCAGTTCTTC.

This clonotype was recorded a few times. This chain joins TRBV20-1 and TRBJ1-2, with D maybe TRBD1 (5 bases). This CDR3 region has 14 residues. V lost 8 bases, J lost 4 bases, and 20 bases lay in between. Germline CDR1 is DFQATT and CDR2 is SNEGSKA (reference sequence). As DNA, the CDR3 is TGCAGTTCTTACCACCGGGACGGTGTCTATGGCTACACCTTC. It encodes CSSYHRDGVYGYTF.

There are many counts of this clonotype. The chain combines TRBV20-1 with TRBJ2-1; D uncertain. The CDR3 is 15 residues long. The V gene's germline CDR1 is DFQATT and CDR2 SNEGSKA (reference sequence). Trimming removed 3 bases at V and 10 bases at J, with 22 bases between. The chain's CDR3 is CSASSFPPYVKEQFF. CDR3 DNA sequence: TGCAGTGCTAGCAGTTTTCCGCCCTACGTTAAGGAGCAGTTCTTC.

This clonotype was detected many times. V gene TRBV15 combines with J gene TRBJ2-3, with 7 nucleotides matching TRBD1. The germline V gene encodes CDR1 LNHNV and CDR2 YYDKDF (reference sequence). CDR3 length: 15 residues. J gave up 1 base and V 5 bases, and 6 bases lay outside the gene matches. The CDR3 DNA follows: TGTGCCACCAGCCCCCGACAGGGCCGCACAGATACGCAGTATTTT. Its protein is CATSPRQGRTDTQYF.

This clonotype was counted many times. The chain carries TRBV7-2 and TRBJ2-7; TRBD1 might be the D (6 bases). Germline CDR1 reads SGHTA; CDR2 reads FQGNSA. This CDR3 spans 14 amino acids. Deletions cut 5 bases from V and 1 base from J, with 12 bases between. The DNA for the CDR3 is TGTGCCAGCAGCCCCACGGGACAATCCTACGAGCAGTACTTC. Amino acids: CASSPTGQSYEQYF.

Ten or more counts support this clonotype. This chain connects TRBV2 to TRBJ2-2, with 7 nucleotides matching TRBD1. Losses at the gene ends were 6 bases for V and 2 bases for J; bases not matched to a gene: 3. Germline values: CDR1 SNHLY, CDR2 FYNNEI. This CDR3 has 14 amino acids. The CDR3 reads CASSRDRNTGELFF. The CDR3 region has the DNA TGTGCCAGCAGCCGGGACAGAAACACCGGGGAGCTGTTTTTT.

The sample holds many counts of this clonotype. The chain's CDR3 is CASSLAQDIYGYTF. CDR3 sequence (DNA): TGTGCCAGCAGCTTAGCGCAGGACATCTATGGCTACACCTTC. The chain employs TRBV7-2 and TRBJ1-2, with D perhaps TRBD1 (5 bases). The CDR3 extends over 14 amino acids. With 0 bases removed from V and 4 bases from J, the gap between germline ends came to 9 bases. The germline gives CDR1 SGHTA, CDR2 FQGNSA.

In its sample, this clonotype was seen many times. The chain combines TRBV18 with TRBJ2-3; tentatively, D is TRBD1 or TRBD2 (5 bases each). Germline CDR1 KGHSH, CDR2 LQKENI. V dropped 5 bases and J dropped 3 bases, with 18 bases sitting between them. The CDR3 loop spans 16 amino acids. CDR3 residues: CASSELPGTPTDTQYF. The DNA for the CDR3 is TGTGCCAGCTCAGAGTTGCCCGGGACGCCTACAGATACGCAGTATTTT.

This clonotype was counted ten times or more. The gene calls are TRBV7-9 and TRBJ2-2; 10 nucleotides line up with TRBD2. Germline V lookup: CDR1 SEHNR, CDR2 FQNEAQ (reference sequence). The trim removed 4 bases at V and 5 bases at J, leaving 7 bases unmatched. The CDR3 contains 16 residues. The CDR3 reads CASSSGTSVATGELFF. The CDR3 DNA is TGTGCCAGCAGCTCCGGGACTAGCGTTGCTACCGGGGAGCTGTTTTTT.

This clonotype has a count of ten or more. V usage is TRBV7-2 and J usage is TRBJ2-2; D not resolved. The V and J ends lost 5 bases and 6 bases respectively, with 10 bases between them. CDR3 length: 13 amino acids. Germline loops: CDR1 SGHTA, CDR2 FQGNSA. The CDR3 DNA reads TGTGCCAGCAGCCAACTAAGAGCCGGGGAGCTGTTTTTT. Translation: CASSQLRAGELFF. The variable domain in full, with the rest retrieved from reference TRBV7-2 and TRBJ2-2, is GAGVSQSPSNKVTEKGKDVELRCDPISGHTALYWYRQSLGQGLEFLIYFQGNSAPDKSGLPSDRFSAERTGGSVSTLTIQRTQQEDSAVYLCASSQLRAGELFFGEGSRLTVL.

DNA of the CDR3: TGTGCCAGCAGTTTATCGAGGTATTCACCCCTCCACTTT. This sequence encodes CASSLSRYSPLHF. V and J are TRBV27 and TRBJ1-6, with D hard to call. The V gene's germline CDR1 is MNHEY and CDR2 SMNVEV (reference sequence). The ends were cut back, 0 bases at V and 8 bases at J, with 5 bases in the middle. The CDR3 runs to 13 residues.